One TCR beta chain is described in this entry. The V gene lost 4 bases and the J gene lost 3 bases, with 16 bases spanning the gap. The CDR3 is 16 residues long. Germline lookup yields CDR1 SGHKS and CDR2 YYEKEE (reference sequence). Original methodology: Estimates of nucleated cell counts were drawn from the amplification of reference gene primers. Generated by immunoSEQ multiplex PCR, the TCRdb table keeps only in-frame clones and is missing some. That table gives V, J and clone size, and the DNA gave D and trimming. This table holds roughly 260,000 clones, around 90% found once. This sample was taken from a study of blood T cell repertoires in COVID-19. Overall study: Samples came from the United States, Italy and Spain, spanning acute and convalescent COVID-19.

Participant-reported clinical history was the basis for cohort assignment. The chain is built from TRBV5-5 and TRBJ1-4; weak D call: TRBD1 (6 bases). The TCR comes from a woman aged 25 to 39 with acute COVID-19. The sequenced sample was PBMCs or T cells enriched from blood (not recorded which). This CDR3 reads CASSIGGRQANEKLFF. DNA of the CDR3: TGTGCCAGCAGCATCGGCGGGAGACAGGCTAATGAAAAACTGTTTTTT.